The clone carrying this T cell receptor beta chain was detected only a few times. Its antigen is unknown. The data belong to a study of cytomegalovirus exposure and HLA in healthy donors. In the study overall: Earlier work reported 90 million to 120 million unique TCR beta sequences from about 180 million T cells.

The germline V and J ends were trimmed by 2 bases and 3 bases, with 13 bases remaining between them. In germline, CDR1 is SGHRS, CDR2 YFSETQ. The CDR3 is made up of 15 amino acids. PCR involved 60 Vbeta and 13 Jbeta primers. Assay: immunoSEQ multiplex PCR; the TCRdb copy retains only in-frame clones and omits some. Here the sample spans some 190,000 clones, under 85% being singletons. Study-level results: An analysis done earlier found most TCR beta V segments productive about 90% or about 30% of the time. Accounts indicate the classifier identified cytomegalovirus status with strong specificity and sensitivity. There was a cluster of highly shared sequence variants that was likely a sequencing artifact.

This chain uses TRBV5-1 with TRBJ2-3, with TRBD1 as a possible D gene (5 bases). The receptor's source is a woman younger than 35 in good health and CMV-seronegative. The sequenced material came from PBMCs. This CDR3 reads CASSLTRAPTDTQYF. CDR3 nucleotide sequence: TGCGCCAGCAGCTTAACCAGGGCCCCGACAGATACGCAGTATTTT.